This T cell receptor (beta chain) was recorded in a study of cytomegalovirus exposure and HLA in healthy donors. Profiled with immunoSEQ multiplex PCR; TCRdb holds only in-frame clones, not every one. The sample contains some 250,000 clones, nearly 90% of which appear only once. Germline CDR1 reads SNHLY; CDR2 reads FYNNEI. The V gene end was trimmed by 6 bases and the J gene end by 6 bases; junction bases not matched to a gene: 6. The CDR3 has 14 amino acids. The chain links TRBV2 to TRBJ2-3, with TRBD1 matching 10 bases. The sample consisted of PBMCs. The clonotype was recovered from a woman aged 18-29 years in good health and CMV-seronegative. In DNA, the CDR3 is TGTGCCAGCAGGGGACAGGGGTATTGGGATACGCAGTATTTT. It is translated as CASRGQGYWDTQYF.